The 7 T cell receptor beta chains given below trace back to one sample, sequenced in a study of CD8+ T cells in alopecia areata. As for treatment: oral pan-JAK inhibitor, 5-10 mg twice daily. Extracted RNA was reverse transcribed, and the resulting cDNA served as sequencing template. Sequencing was performed with immunoSEQ multiplex PCR; in TCRdb, only in-frame clones are kept and a portion is missing. Of about 200,000 clones listed, roughly 60% are singletons. The sequences come from CD4+ T cells sorted from blood, collected at week 24, from a patient treated with tofacitinib. The origin of the receptors is a human donor with alopecia areata.

The rearrangement joins TRBV6-1 to TRBJ1-1; D unresolved. The germline gives CDR1 MNHNS, CDR2 SASEGT. V lost 10 bases and J lost 1, with 16 bases in between. The CDR3 sequence is 14 residues long. This chain's CDR3 is CAILDVISNTEAFF. The CDR3 DNA follows: TGTGCCATCTTAGACGTCATTTCGAACACTGAAGCTTTCTTT.

The chain joins TRBV11-2 to TRBJ2-2, with a weak D call TRBD1 (6 bases). From germline, CDR1 is SGHAT and CDR2 FQNNGV. This CDR3 has 14 amino acids. The V gene lost 2 bases and the J gene lost 6 bases, with 10 bases spanning the gap. The CDR3 DNA sequence: TGTGCCAGCAGCTTAATACAGGGTTCCGGGGAGCTGTTTTTT. It translates to CASSLIQGSGELFF.

The CDR3 loop reads CASSLGDRAGDNEQFF. The DNA for the CDR3 is TGCGCCAGCAGCCTAGGGGACAGGGCTGGCGACAATGAGCAGTTCTTC. J is TRBJ2-1 and V is TRBV5-1, with 9 bases aligning to TRBD1. CDR3 length equals 16 residues. After removal of 4 bases from V and 5 bases from J, the junction contained 10 bases not matched to a gene. CDR1 is SGHRS, CDR2 YFSETQ, per germline.

The chain links TRBV27 to TRBJ2-2; weak D call: TRBD2 (6 bases). CDR3 size: 14 residues. V was cut by 5 bases and J by 3 bases, with 10 bases left in between. The germline V gene encodes CDR1 MNHEY and CDR2 SMNVEV (reference sequence). The CDR3 coding sequence is TGTGCCAGCAGTCTGAGGGACTACACCGGGGAGCTGTTTTTT. Amino acids: CASSLRDYTGELFF.

The gene calls are TRBV30 and TRBJ2-1; 10 bases fit TRBD2. The length of the CDR3 is 15 residues. V lost 2 bases, J lost 8 bases, and 9 bases stayed unmatched. Germline lookup yields CDR1 GTSNPN and CDR2 SVGIG (reference sequence). The DNA for the CDR3 is TGTGCCTGGAGTCCCCAAGCGGGGGGGTTGGATGAGCAGTTCTTC. This sequence encodes CAWSPQAGGLDEQFF.

The rearrangement links TRBV5-1 to TRBJ2-5; 9 nucleotides align to TRBD2. The CDR3 is 14 amino acids. The V and J ends lost 9 bases and 2 bases, in that order; junction bases with no gene match: 8. Germline V gene data show CDR1 as SGHRS and CDR2 as YFSETQ. The CDR3 nucleotides read TGCGCCACCCGTAGCGGGGGCCATCAAGAGACCCAGTACTTC. It encodes CATRSGGHQETQYF. Looking up the rest from reference TRBV5-1 and TRBJ2-5 gives the full variable domain: KAGVTQTPRYLIKTRGQQVTLSCSPISGHRSVSWYQQTPGQGLQFLFEYFSETQRNKGNFPGRFSGRQFSNSRSEMNVSTLELGDSALYLCATRSGGHQETQYFGPGTRLLVL.

J is TRBJ1-5 and V is TRBV27, with TRBD1 as a possible D gene (5 bases). Trimming removed 3 bases from V and 0 bases from J, with 18 bases in between. Germline V gene lookup returns CDR1 MNHEY and CDR2 SMNVEV (reference sequence). There are 18 residues in the CDR3. As DNA, the CDR3 is TGTGCCAGCAGTTTGGGGGTAGGGGTTCGGGGTAGCAATCAGCCCCAGCATTTT. Translating it yields CASSLGVGVRGSNQPQHF.